The present TCR beta chain was sequenced within a study of blood T cell repertoires in COVID-19. Clones were read by immunoSEQ multiplex PCR, and TCRdb kept only the in-frame ones, dropping some. The data show roughly 240,000 clones, with 87% seen just once and approximately 2.8% held by the top ten. The CDR3 is 16 residues long. Germline CDR1 MDHEN, CDR2 SYDVKM. Trimming removed 7 bases at V and 0 bases at J, with 16 bases between. This chain connects TRBV28 to TRBJ2-1; a weak D match, TRBD1 (5 bases). This clonotype originated in a woman younger than 45 with acute COVID-19. Sequencing was carried out using PBMCs or T cells enriched from blood (not recorded which). The CDR3 spells CASTTQTASSYNEQFF. CDR3 nucleotides: TGTGCCAGCACCACACAGACAGCGAGCTCCTACAATGAGCAGTTCTTC.